These 3 T cell receptor beta chains were all obtained from the same sample, sequenced in a study of long-term antiretroviral therapy in people with HIV. Assay version v3.0 of immunoSEQ was used, and it was run at survey level. The repertoire was sequenced with immunoSEQ multiplex PCR; TCRdb's copy has only in-frame clones and lacks some. This table has tens of thousands of clones, around 84% appearing once. The sample in question was unsorted PBMCs, obtained 0.8 years after starting antiretroviral therapy. Every receptor here comes from a woman in her twenties or thirties with HIV.

The chain couples TRBV18 to TRBJ1-1; TRBD1 is a possible D gene (6 bases). Trimming left V 3 bases short and J 4 bases short, with 12 bases between. The V gene's germline CDR1 is KGHSH and CDR2 LQKENI. The CDR3 extends over 14 amino acids. The CDR3, as DNA: TGTGCCAGCTCACCTACAGGGCTGGGCACTGAAGCTTTCTTT. The encoded protein is CASSPTGLGTEAFF.

The V and J genes are TRBV29-1 and TRBJ2-3, with 9 nucleotides matching TRBD1. Germline V gene data show CDR1 as SQVTM and CDR2 as ANQGSEA. This CDR3 has 13 residues. V lost 6 bases and J lost 1; bases outside the gene matches: 2. CDR3 in DNA: TGCAGCGTGAGGACAGGGGGCACAGATACGCAGTATTTT. This gives the protein CSVRTGGTDTQYF.

This clone showed up just once. V usage is TRBV6-1 and J usage is TRBJ2-3; D is unclear. The germline V gene has CDR1 MNHNS and CDR2 SASEGT. The CDR3 is 15 amino acids. The V and J ends lost 2 bases and 6 bases respectively, with 15 bases between them. CDR3 residues: CASSEPRALSDTQYF. The CDR3 DNA follows: TGTGCCAGCAGTGAACCTAGGGCCTTGTCGGATACGCAGTATTTT.